The 18 T cell receptor beta chains presented below share a single source sample, sequenced in a study of early stage breast cancer tumors. Assay: immunoSEQ multiplex PCR; the TCRdb copy retains only in-frame clones and omits some. There are 5,000 to 6,500 clones in the sample; about 73% occur only once, and around a tenth lies in the top ten. The sample taken for sequencing was normal breast tissue next to the tumor. These receptors all come from a person in their 40s with breast cancer.

V usage is TRBV7-3 and J usage is TRBJ2-7; TRBD1 aligns across 10 bases. The CDR3 runs 14 residues. The V gene end was trimmed by 5 bases and the J gene end by 5 bases; junction bases not matched to a gene: 6. Germline V lookup: CDR1 SGHTA, CDR2 FQGTGA. CDR3 coding DNA: TGTGCCAGCAGCCCCCGACAGGGGGCCCACGAGCAGTACTTC. Amino acid sequence: CASSPRQGAHEQYF. Together with reference TRBV7-3 and TRBJ2-7, the CDR3 gives the full variable domain: GAGVSQTPSNKVTEKGKYVELRCDPISGHTALYWYRQSLGQGPEFLIYFQGTGAADDSGLPNDRFFAVRPEGSVSTLKIQRTERGDSAVYLCASSPRQGAHEQYFGPGTRLTVT.

This chain connects TRBV30 to TRBJ2-6, with 7 bases fitting TRBD1. The length of the CDR3 is 18 residues. V gave up 1 base and J gave up 3 bases; unmatched junction bases: 12. The V gene's germline CDR1 is GTSNPN and CDR2 SVGIG (reference sequence). In nucleotides, the CDR3 is TGTGCCTGGAGTGGTCGGACAGGAGACTACTTTGGGGCCAACGTCCTGACTTTC. Its protein product is CAWSGRTGDYFGANVLTF.

The chain employs TRBV6-5 and TRBJ2-5; 7 bases match TRBD1. Germline assignment: CDR1 MNHEY and CDR2 SVGAGI. The length of the CDR3 is 14 residues. Trimming at V came to 7 bases and at J to 2 bases, leaving 7 bases not matched to a gene. CDR3 protein: CASTAGGAQETQYF. The CDR3 DNA sequence: TGTGCCAGCACCGCAGGGGGTGCGCAAGAGACCCAGTACTTC.

This sequence joins TRBV7-2 and TRBJ1-1; perhaps TRBD1 as D (6 bases). Germline lookup yields CDR1 SGHTA and CDR2 FQGNSA. The length of the CDR3 is 17 residues. The V gene lost 4 bases and the J gene lost 0 bases, with 18 bases spanning the gap. CDR3 sequence reads: CASSYLAGAAMNTEAFF. The CDR3 DNA reads as TGTGCCAGCAGCTACCTTGCAGGGGCCGCTATGAACACTGAAGCTTTCTTT. The full variable domain, completed using reference TRBV7-2 and TRBJ1-1, is GAGVSQSPSNKVTEKGKDVELRCDPISGHTALYWYRQSLGQGLEFLIYFQGNSAPDKSGLPSDRFSAERTGGSVSTLTIQRTQQEDSAVYLCASSYLAGAAMNTEAFFGQGTRLTVV.

This chain uses TRBV27 with TRBJ2-5; D call uncertain. Between the trimmed V and J ends, which lost 3 bases and 1 base, there was a span of 21 bases. This CDR3 has 18 amino acids. Germline CDR1 reads MNHEY; CDR2 reads SMNVEV (reference sequence). Written as DNA, the CDR3 is TGTGCCAGCAGTTTTAATGGTATGGGCCAGTTGAGCCAAGAGACCCAGTACTTC. This translates into CASSFNGMGQLSQETQYF.

This clone was found a few times. The chain combines TRBV6-5 with TRBJ2-6, with a tentative D call TRBD2 (5 bases). V was shortened by 2 bases and J by 0 bases, with 5 bases between the two germline ends. This CDR3 is built from 15 residues. CDR1 is MNHEY and CDR2 is SVGAGI in the germline V gene. CDR3: CASSYEGSGANVLTF. In DNA, the CDR3 is TGTGCCAGCAGTTACGAGGGCTCTGGGGCCAACGTCCTGACTTTC.

This clone was observed a handful of times. The chain uses TRBV18 and TRBJ2-1, with D possibly being TRBD1 or TRBD2 (5 bases each). The CDR3 contains 13 residues. CDR1 and CDR2 from the germline V gene are KGHSH and LQKENI. V lost 3 bases to trimming and J lost 5 bases, with 8 bases between them. The CDR3 loop reads CASSPGRNNEQFF. CDR3 nucleotides: TGTGCCAGCTCACCGGGACGGAACAATGAGCAGTTCTTC.

Judged by abundance, this clone is large. The V and J genes are TRBV27 and TRBJ2-6; 7 positions match TRBD1. The CDR3 spans 16 residues. Germline CDR1 reads MNHEY; CDR2 reads SMNVEV (reference sequence). V lost 8 bases and J lost 0; bases outside the gene matches: 7. The CDR3 DNA is TGTGCCAGCGGGGGACAGCCAGGCTCTGGGGCCAACGTCCTGACTTTC. Translation: CASGGQPGSGANVLTF.

The chain carries TRBV4-2 and TRBJ2-7; D unclear. Per germline, CDR1 LGHNA and CDR2 YNFKEQ. Trimming pared 0 bases from V and 0 bases from J, leaving 9 bases between. The CDR3 runs to 15 residues. The CDR3 nucleotides read TGTGCCAGCAGCCAAGATAGTGCTAGCTCCTACGAGCAGTACTTC. Translation: CASSQDSASSYEQYF.

This rearrangement joins TRBV30 to TRBJ2-7; D is tentatively TRBD1 or TRBD2 (5 bases each). Trimming pared 8 bases from V and 4 bases from J, leaving 15 bases between. CDR1 and CDR2 from the germline V gene are GTSNPN and SVGIG (reference sequence). This CDR3 contains 12 residues. The CDR3 reads CALARDQYEQYF. DNA for the CDR3: TGTGCCCTCGCCAGGGACCAATACGAGCAGTACTTC.

V usage is TRBV6-1 and J usage is TRBJ2-5; 8 bases match TRBD2. Trimming at V came to 7 bases and at J to 4 bases, leaving 11 bases not matched to a gene. Germline CDR1 reads MNHNS; CDR2 reads SASEGT. This CDR3 is built from 15 residues. The CDR3 here is CASMRSGSLLETQYF. The CDR3 coding sequence is TGTGCCAGCATGAGGAGCGGGAGTTTGCTAGAGACCCAGTACTTC.

The chain joins TRBV5-1 to TRBJ2-6; tentative D call: TRBD1 (5 bases). Germline assignment: CDR1 SGHRS and CDR2 YFSETQ. V dropped 3 bases and J dropped 3 bases, with 10 bases sitting between them. The CDR3 totals 15 residues. CDR3 loop: CASSSQGVGANVLTF. The CDR3 bases are TGCGCCAGCAGCTCTCAGGGCGTTGGGGCCAACGTCCTGACTTTC.

The chain recombines TRBV7-2 with TRBJ2-1; D gene uncertain. CDR3 length: 14 amino acids. The V and J ends lost 0 bases and 4 bases respectively, with 7 bases between them. Germline CDR1 and CDR2: SGHTA and FQGNSA. The CDR3 loop is CASSLARIYNEQFF. CDR3 nucleotides: TGTGCCAGCAGCTTAGCGAGGATTTACAATGAGCAGTTCTTC.

The chain is built from TRBV11-2 and TRBJ2-7; 10 bases line up with TRBD2. Trimming cost V 5 bases and J 7 bases; bases outside gene matches: 14. Germline V gene lookup returns CDR1 SGHAT and CDR2 FQNNGV. The CDR3 is made up of 16 amino acids. The DNA of the CDR3 is TGTGCCAGCAGCGCCCGATCTAGCGGGGGTACGTCGGAGCAGTACTTC. Its protein is CASSARSSGGTSEQYF.

The chain links TRBV21-1 to TRBJ2-7; the table names TRBD2, a call not compared with the DNA. TRBV21-1 is a pseudogene. CDR3 size: 15 residues. DNA for the CDR3: TGTGCCAGCAGCAACGTAGCGGGAAACTCCTACGAGCAGTACTTC. Translated, it gives CASSNVAGNSYEQYF.

V usage is TRBV5-1 and J usage is TRBJ2-7; maybe TRBD2 (6 bases). The CDR3 runs 15 residues. Germline V gene lookup returns CDR1 SGHRS and CDR2 YFSETQ. V lost 0 bases to trimming and J lost 0 bases, with 10 bases between them. CDR3 sequence reads: CASSLATGDSYEQYF. The CDR3 DNA reads TGCGCCAGCAGCTTGGCCACGGGGGACTCCTACGAGCAGTACTTC.

This clone was found a few times. The gene calls are TRBV28 and TRBJ2-2; 11 nucleotides match TRBD2. Germline V gives CDR1 MDHEN, CDR2 SYDVKM. This CDR3 comprises 17 residues. With V trimmed by 10 bases and J by 2 bases, 12 bases remained unmatched. CDR3 coding DNA: TGTGCCACCTTCTCCCCGGGACTAGCGGAAAACACCGGGGAGCTGTTTTTT. Its protein is CATFSPGLAENTGELFF.

In its sample, this clone was seen a few times. This chain joins TRBV9 and TRBJ1-5; a weak D match, TRBD1 (5 bases). V lost 2 bases and J 6 bases, leaving 15 bases between the germline ends. The CDR3 spans 15 residues. CDR1 and CDR2 (germline): SGDLS, YYNGEE. As DNA, the CDR3 is TGTGCCAGCAGCGTTGGAGGGGACGGTCGTCAGCCCCAGCATTTT. Residues: CASSVGGDGRQPQHF.